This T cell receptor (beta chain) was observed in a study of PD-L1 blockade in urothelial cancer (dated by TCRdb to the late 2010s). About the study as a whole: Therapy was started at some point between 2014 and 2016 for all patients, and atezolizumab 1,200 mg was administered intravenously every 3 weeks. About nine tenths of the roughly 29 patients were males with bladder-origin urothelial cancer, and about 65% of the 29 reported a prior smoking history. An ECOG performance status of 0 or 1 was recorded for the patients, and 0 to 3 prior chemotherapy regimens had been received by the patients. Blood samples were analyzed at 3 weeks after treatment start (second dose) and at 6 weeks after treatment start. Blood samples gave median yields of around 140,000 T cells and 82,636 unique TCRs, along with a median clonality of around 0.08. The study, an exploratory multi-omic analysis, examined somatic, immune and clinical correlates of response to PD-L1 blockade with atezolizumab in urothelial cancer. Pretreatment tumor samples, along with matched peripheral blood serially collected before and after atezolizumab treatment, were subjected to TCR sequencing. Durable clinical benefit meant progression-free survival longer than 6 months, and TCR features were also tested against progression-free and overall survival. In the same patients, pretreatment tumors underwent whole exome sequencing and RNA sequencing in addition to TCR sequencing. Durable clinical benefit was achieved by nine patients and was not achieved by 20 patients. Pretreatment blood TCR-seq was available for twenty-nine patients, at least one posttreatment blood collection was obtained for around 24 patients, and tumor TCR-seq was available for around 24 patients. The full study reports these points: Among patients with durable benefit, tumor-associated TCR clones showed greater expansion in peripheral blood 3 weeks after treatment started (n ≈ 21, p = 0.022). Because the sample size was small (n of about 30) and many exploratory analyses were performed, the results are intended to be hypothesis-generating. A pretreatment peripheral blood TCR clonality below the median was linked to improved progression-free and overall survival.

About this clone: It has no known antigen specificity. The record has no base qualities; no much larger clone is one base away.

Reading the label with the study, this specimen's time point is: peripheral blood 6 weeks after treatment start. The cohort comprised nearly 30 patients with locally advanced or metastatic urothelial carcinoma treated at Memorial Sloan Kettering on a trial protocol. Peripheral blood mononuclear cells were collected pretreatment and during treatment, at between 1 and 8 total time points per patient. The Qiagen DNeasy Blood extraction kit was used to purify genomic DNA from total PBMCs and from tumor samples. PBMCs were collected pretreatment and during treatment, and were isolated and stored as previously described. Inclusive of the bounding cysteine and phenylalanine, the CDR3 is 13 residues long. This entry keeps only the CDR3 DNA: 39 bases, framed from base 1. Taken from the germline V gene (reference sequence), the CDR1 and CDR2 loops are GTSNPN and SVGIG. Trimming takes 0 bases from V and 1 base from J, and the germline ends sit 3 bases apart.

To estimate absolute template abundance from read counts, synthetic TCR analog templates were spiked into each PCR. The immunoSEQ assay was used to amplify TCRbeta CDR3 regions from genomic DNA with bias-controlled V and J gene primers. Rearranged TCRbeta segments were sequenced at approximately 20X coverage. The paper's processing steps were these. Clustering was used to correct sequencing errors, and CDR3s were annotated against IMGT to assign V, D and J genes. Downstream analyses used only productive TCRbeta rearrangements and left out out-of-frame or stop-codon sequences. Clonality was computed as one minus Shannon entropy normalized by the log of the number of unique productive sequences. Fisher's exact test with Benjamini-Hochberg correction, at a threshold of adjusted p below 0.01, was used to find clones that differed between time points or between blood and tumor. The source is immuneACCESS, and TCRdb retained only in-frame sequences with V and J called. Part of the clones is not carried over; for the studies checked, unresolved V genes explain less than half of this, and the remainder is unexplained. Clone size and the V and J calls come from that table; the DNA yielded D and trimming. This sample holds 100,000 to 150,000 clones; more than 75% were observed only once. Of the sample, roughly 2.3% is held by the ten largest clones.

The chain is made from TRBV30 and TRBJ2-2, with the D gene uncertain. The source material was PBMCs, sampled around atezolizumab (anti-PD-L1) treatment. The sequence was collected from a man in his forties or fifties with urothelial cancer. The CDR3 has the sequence CAWSVLNTGELFF. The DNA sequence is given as TGTGCCTGGAGTGTACTGAACACCGGGGAGCTGTTTTTT. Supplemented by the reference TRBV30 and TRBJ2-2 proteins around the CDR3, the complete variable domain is SQTIHQWPATLVQPVGSPLSLECTVEGTSNPNLYWYRQAAGRGLQLLFYSVGIGQISSEVPQNLSASRPQDRQFILSSKKLLLSDSGFYLCAWSVLNTGELFFGEGSRLTVL.